The 29 T cell receptor beta chains listed next were all sequenced from one sample in a study of shared clonotypes between healthy human individuals. Clones were read by immunoSEQ multiplex PCR, and TCRdb kept only the in-frame ones, dropping some. The data hold some 1,100,000 clones, with around 82% observed a single time. The sequencing sample was made of memory CD4+ T cells from PBMCs. Stated subset: CD45RA-negative fraction. The receptors originated from a man between 18 and 29 years old in good health. Some clones in this sample may be carry-over from other donors' samples.

The table lists this clone with a few counts. The chain carries TRBV19 and TRBJ1-2; D unresolved. This CDR3 has 11 residues. Germline V gives CDR1 LNHDA, CDR2 SQIVND (reference sequence). V gave up 9 bases and J gave up 4 bases, with 9 bases separating them. The CDR3 loop reads CASEDAYGYTF. The CDR3 coding sequence is TGTGCCAGCGAGGACGCCTATGGCTACACCTTC.

This rearrangement joins TRBV7-9 to TRBJ2-1, with 8 positions matching TRBD2. The germline V gene encodes CDR1 SEHNR and CDR2 FQNEAQ (reference sequence). The trim removed 5 bases at V and 7 bases at J, leaving 16 bases unmatched. The CDR3 is 17 amino acids. The CDR3 nucleotides read TGTGCCAGCAGCACCCCCTCTAGCGGGCAGTCGAATAATGAGCAGTTCTTC. Translated, it gives CASSTPSSGQSNNEQFF.

The V call is TRBV7-2, the J call TRBJ2-1; 12 bases are a match to TRBD2. Germline V gene sequence: CDR1 SGHTA, CDR2 FQGNSA. This CDR3 region has 15 residues. V lost 1 base to trimming and J lost 10 bases; unmatched junction nucleotides: 5. CDR3 coding DNA: TGTGCCAGCAGCTTAGGACTAGCGGGAGCCCCCGAGCAGTTCTTC. Protein product: CASSLGLAGAPEQFF.

V usage is TRBV28 and J usage is TRBJ2-7; no firm D call. CDR3 size: 11 residues. The germline V and J ends were trimmed by 5 bases and 8 bases, with 10 bases remaining between them. Per the germline V gene, CDR1 is MDHEN and CDR2 is SYDVKM. Here the CDR3 DNA reads TGTGCCAGCAGTACCAACTATAAGCAGTACTTC. This codes for CASSTNYKQYF.

The chain joins TRBV23-1 to TRBJ1-2; D call uncertain. TRBV23-1 is placed among ORFs of uncertain function. The CDR3 contains 14 residues. The ends were cut back, 4 bases at V and 3 bases at J, with 12 bases in the middle. DNA for the CDR3: TGCGCCAGCAGTCTAGGCCAGAATTACTATGGCTACACCTTC. It yields the protein CASSLGQNYYGYTF.

The chain uses TRBV5-1 and TRBJ1-2; 8 nucleotides agree with TRBD1. The V and J ends lost 5 bases and 7 bases, in that order; junction bases with no gene match: 7. CDR3 length equals 13 residues. Germline-derived CDR1 and CDR2 are SGHRS and YFSETQ. The CDR3 here is CASSQTGAGGYTF. The CDR3 DNA is TGCGCCAGCAGTCAGACAGGGGCGGGTGGCTACACCTTC.

The chain employs TRBV7-3 and TRBJ2-2; D remains ambiguous. The CDR3 has 14 residues. Germline V gene sequence: CDR1 SGHTA, CDR2 FQGTGA. V lost 11 bases and J 0 bases, leaving 13 bases between the germline ends. The CDR3 spells CASKRGANTGELFF. The CDR3 DNA reads TGTGCCTCCAAGCGCGGCGCGAACACCGGGGAGCTGTTTTTT.

The chain joins TRBV30 to TRBJ1-2; 7 nucleotides line up with TRBD1. This CDR3 is 14 amino acids long. J gave up 4 bases and V 4 bases, and 9 bases lay outside the gene matches. The V gene's germline CDR1 is GTSNPN and CDR2 SVGIG (reference sequence). The CDR3 loop is CAWNPDRAVYGYTF. The CDR3 nucleotides are TGTGCCTGGAACCCTGACAGGGCGGTCTATGGCTACACCTTC.

A word on this clone: A much larger clone lies a single base off, so this may be a read error. The V and J genes are TRBV11-2 and TRBJ1-1; D gene uncertain. The germline V gene has CDR1 SGHAT and CDR2 FQNNGV. The CDR3 contains 14 residues. V lost 5 bases and J lost 0, with 10 bases in between. CDR3 loop: CASSPRTVNTEAFF. CDR3 bases: TGTGCCAGCAGCCCACGGACGGTGAACACTGAAGCTTTCTTT.

The chain recombines TRBV19 with TRBJ2-7; no definite D call. Germline V gene lookup returns CDR1 LNHDA and CDR2 SQIVND (reference sequence). Trimming took 5 bases from V and 2 from J, leaving 19 bases between them. The CDR3 is 16 amino acids. CDR3 coding DNA: TGTGCCAGTAGTCCCAATGGCAGGCAACCCCCCTACGAGCAGTACTTC. Translated: CASSPNGRQPPYEQYF.

The chain links TRBV4-1 to TRBJ2-1, with TRBD1 matching over 7 bases. The CDR3 is 17 amino acids. Per the germline V gene, CDR1 is MGHRA and CDR2 is YSYEKL. Trimming removed 4 bases from V and 5 bases from J; junction bases left unmatched: 14. The chain's CDR3 is CASSPYPKDTGDNEQFF. The CDR3 DNA sequence: TGCGCCAGCAGCCCTTACCCCAAAGACACAGGGGACAATGAGCAGTTCTTC.

The chain links TRBV7-2 to TRBJ2-7; D assignment may be TRBD1 or TRBD2 (5 bases each). The germline gives CDR1 SGHTA, CDR2 FQGNSA. Trimming removed 1 base from V and 2 bases from J, with 12 bases in between. The CDR3 loop spans 15 amino acids. CDR3 protein: CASSLDGTETYEQYF. The DNA of the CDR3 is TGTGCCAGCAGCTTAGACGGGACGGAGACCTACGAGCAGTACTTC.

This chain connects TRBV28 to TRBJ1-2; D not resolved. Trimming took off 2 bases at V and 1 base at J, with 8 bases between the two ends. Germline CDR1 and CDR2: MDHEN and SYDVKM. The CDR3 has 14 residues. This CDR3 is CASSLERLNYGYTF. The CDR3, as DNA: TGTGCCAGCAGTTTAGAAAGACTTAACTATGGCTACACCTTC.

This clone came up a few times. This rearrangement joins TRBV5-1 to TRBJ1-1; a weak D match, TRBD1 (6 bases). CDR3 length: 14 amino acids. CDR1 is SGHRS, CDR2 YFSETQ, per germline. V was pared by 4 bases and J by 3 bases, with 13 bases between. CDR3 sequence: CASSGRGDDTEAFF. The CDR3 nucleotides read TGCGCCAGCAGCGGCAGGGGTGACGACACTGAAGCTTTCTTT.

This clone was seen ten or more times. The chain recombines TRBV6-5 with TRBJ1-3; D remains ambiguous. Germline CDR1 and CDR2: MNHEY and SVGAGI. The CDR3 consists of 15 residues. V was cut by 2 bases and J by 0 bases, with 8 bases left in between. The chain's CDR3 is CASSYRETSGNTIYF. The CDR3 DNA follows: TGTGCCAGCAGTTACCGGGAGACCTCTGGAAACACCATATATTTT.

The gene calls are TRBV11-2 and TRBJ1-1; D not resolved. The CDR3 extends over 14 amino acids. Germline V gene sequence: CDR1 SGHAT, CDR2 FQNNGV. V dropped 0 bases and J dropped 8 bases, with 13 bases sitting between them. The CDR3 DNA reads TGTGCCAGCAGCTTAGATGCCGGCGCAGTCGAAGCTTTCTTT. Translated: CASSLDAGAVEAFF.

J is TRBJ2-7 and V is TRBV5-1; 7 bases align to TRBD1. The germline V gene encodes CDR1 SGHRS and CDR2 YFSETQ. The CDR3 consists of 15 residues. With V trimmed by 3 bases and J by 2 bases, 8 bases remained unmatched. CDR3 sequence: CASSSGQVGAYEQYF. The CDR3 DNA sequence: TGCGCCAGCAGCTCCGGACAGGTCGGAGCCTACGAGCAGTACTTC.

The V gene is TRBV9, the J gene TRBJ2-5, with 9 bases lining up with TRBD1. V dropped 4 bases and J dropped 7; count of bases not matched to a gene: 11. Germline lookup yields CDR1 SGDLS and CDR2 YYNGEE. This CDR3 is built from 15 residues. The CDR3 spells CASSLGQGQHGTQYF. The CDR3 DNA sequence: TGTGCCAGCAGCCTCGGACAGGGGCAACATGGGACCCAGTACTTC. Full variable domain (missing parts from reference TRBV9 and TRBJ2-5): DSGVTQTPKHLITATGQRVTLRCSPRSGDLSVYWYQQSLDQGLQFLIQYYNGEERAKGNILERFSAQQFPDLHSELNLSSLELGDSALYFCASSLGQGQHGTQYFGPGTRLLVL.

This clone has a handful of counts. The J gene is TRBJ2-1, the V gene TRBV7-6; D gene unclear. Trimming shortened V by 1 base and J by 6 bases, and 13 bases separated the two germline ends. Germline CDR1 SGHVS, CDR2 FNYEAQ. The CDR3 is made up of 15 amino acids. CDR3 residues: CASSLGVAVSNEQFF. Here the CDR3 DNA reads TGTGCCAGCAGCTTAGGAGTGGCTGTCTCCAATGAGCAGTTCTTC. Filled out from reference TRBV7-6 and TRBJ2-1, the complete variable domain reads GAGVSQSPRYKVTKRGQDVALRCDPISGHVSLYWYRQALGQGPEFLTYFNYEAQQDKSGLPNDRFSAERPEGSISTLTIQRTEQRDSAMYRCASSLGVAVSNEQFFGPGTRLTVL.

V and J are TRBV14 and TRBJ2-1; D ambiguous. CDR1 is SGHDN, CDR2 FVKESK, per germline. CDR3 length: 14 amino acids. V was shortened by 1 base and J by 5 bases, with 9 bases between the two germline ends. The DNA of the CDR3 is TGTGCCAGCAGCCAAGTGTGGAAGGACAATGAGCAGTTCTTC. Its protein product is CASSQVWKDNEQFF. The variable domain in full, with the rest retrieved from reference TRBV14 and TRBJ2-1, is EAGVTQFPSHSVIEKGQTVTLRCDPISGHDNLYWYRRVMGKEIKFLLHFVKESKQDESGMPNNRFLAERTGGTYSTLKVQPAELEDSGVYFCASSQVWKDNEQFFGPGTRLTVL.

The chain employs TRBV7-2 and TRBJ2-5; TRBD2 is a possible D gene (6 bases). With 2 bases removed from V and 5 bases from J, the gap between germline ends came to 9 bases. Germline values: CDR1 SGHTA, CDR2 FQGNSA. CDR3 length: 13 amino acids. This CDR3 is CASSLQRAETQYF. As DNA, the CDR3 is TGTGCCAGCAGCTTACAGCGGGCCGAGACCCAGTACTTC.

The gene calls are TRBV18 and TRBJ2-7; D not certain. The V end lost 3 bases, the J end lost 2 bases, and 11 bases lay between the germline ends. Germline CDR1 is KGHSH and CDR2 is LQKENI. The CDR3 totals 14 residues. CDR3 sequence reads: CASSPGSQAYEQYF. The CDR3 DNA is TGTGCCAGCTCACCGGGTAGCCAAGCCTACGAGCAGTACTTC.

The gene calls are TRBV4-1 and TRBJ2-7; 10 nucleotides match TRBD1. Per the germline V gene, CDR1 is MGHRA and CDR2 is YSYEKL. After removal of 1 base from V and 1 base from J, the junction contained 4 bases not matched to a gene. This CDR3 is built from 16 residues. The CDR3 nucleotides read TGCGCCAGCAGCCAAGGTGGGACAGGGGTTTCCTACGAGCAGTACTTC. Translating gives CASSQGGTGVSYEQYF.

This clone was detected once. The J gene is TRBJ1-2, the V gene TRBV28; 8 bases are shared with TRBD1. This CDR3 spans 15 amino acids. Per the germline V gene, CDR1 is MDHEN and CDR2 is SYDVKM. J gave up 4 bases and V 4 bases, and 8 bases lay outside the gene matches. This CDR3 is CASSSPGGAFYGYTF. For the CDR3, the DNA is TGTGCCAGCAGTTCTCCAGGGGGCGCTTTCTATGGCTACACCTTC.

V gene TRBV7-9 combines with J gene TRBJ2-7; 7 bases agree with TRBD2. The V and J ends lost 4 bases and 2 bases, in that order; junction bases with no gene match: 5. The CDR3 spans 14 residues. CDR1 SEHNR and CDR2 FQNEAQ come from the germline V gene (reference sequence). The chain's CDR3 is CASSSGRIAYEQYF. The CDR3 bases are TGTGCCAGCAGCTCCGGGAGGATCGCCTACGAGCAGTACTTC.

V is TRBV11-3 and J is TRBJ2-5; the D is unclear. CDR3 length equals 14 residues. Germline CDR1 reads SGHNT; CDR2 reads YENEEA. V was clipped by 0 bases and J by 0 bases, with 5 bases between them. The CDR3 DNA reads as TGTGCCAGCAGCTTAGATCACTACCAAGAGACCCAGTACTTC. Translated: CASSLDHYQETQYF. Full variable domain (rest looked up from reference TRBV11-3 and TRBJ2-5): EAGVVQSPRYKIIEKKQPVAFWCNPISGHNTLYWYLQNLGQGPELLIRYENEEAVDDSQLPKDRFSAERLKGVDSTLKIQPAELGDSAVYLCASSLDHYQETQYFGPGTRLLVL.

The chain joins TRBV5-8 to TRBJ2-1; weak D call: TRBD2 (6 bases). Germline V gene sequence: CDR1 SGHTS, CDR2 YDEGEE. The CDR3 covers 15 residues. Trimming stripped 5 bases from V and 2 bases from J, with 14 bases between. CDR3 amino acids: CASRVRDSTYNEQFF. The CDR3 nucleotides are TGTGCCAGCAGGGTCCGGGACTCAACCTACAATGAGCAGTTCTTC.

This clone has only a few counts. The rearrangement joins TRBV18 to TRBJ2-7; TRBD2 aligns across 8 bases. This CDR3 is built from 14 residues. The trim removed 2 bases at V and 7 bases at J, leaving 7 bases unmatched. Germline V gene sequence: CDR1 KGHSH, CDR2 LQKENI. This CDR3 is CASSPARGRREQYF. DNA for the CDR3: TGTGCCAGCTCACCAGCTCGCGGGAGGCGTGAGCAGTACTTC.

This sequence joins TRBV29-1 and TRBJ1-2, with a tentative D call TRBD1 (6 bases). V was pared by 4 bases and J by 6 bases, with 21 bases between. This CDR3 contains 15 residues. Germline CDR1 is SQVTM and CDR2 is ANQGSEA. CDR3 loop: CSVAPDLGTKDGYTF. For the CDR3, the DNA is TGCAGCGTTGCGCCGGACCTCGGGACAAAGGATGGCTACACCTTC.